This T cell receptor (beta chain) was captured by sequencing in a study of T cells after somatic rescue of genetic block. This CDR3 is 16 amino acids long. Trimming removed 3 bases at V and 0 bases at J, with 14 bases between. The germline V gene has CDR1 SGDLS and CDR2 YYNGEE. Only in-frame clones appear in the TCRdb table, and some are missing; sequencing was by immunoSEQ multiplex PCR. The repertoire has 12,000 or so clones, 60% to 75% of them found once; the top ten carry roughly 21%. The sample comprised peripheral blood mononuclear cells (PBMCs). The receptor's source is a boy younger than 18. V usage is TRBV9 and J usage is TRBJ2-3; D unclear. The CDR3 is CASSGYSLTSTDTQYF. DNA for the CDR3: TGTGCCAGCAGCGGATACTCCCTTACTAGCACAGATACGCAGTATTTT.